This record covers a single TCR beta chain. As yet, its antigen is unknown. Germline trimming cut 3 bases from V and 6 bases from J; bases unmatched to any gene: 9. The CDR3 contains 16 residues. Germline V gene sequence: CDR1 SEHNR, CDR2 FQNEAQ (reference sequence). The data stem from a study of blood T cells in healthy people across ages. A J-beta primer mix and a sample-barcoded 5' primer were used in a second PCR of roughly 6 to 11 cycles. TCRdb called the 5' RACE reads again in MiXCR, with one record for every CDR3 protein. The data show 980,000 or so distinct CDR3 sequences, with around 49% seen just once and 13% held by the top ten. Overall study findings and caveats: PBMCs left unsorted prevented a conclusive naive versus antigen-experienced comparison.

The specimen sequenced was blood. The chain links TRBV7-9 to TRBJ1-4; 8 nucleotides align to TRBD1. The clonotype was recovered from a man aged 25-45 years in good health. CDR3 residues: CASSLQGQGPDEKLFF. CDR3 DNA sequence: TGTGCCAGCAGCTTGCAAGGACAGGGACCAGATGAAAAACTGTTTTTT. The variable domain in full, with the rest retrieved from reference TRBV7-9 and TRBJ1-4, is DTGVSQNPRHKITKRGQNVTFRCDPISEHNRLYWYRQTLGQGPEFLTYFQNEAQLEKSRLLSDRFSAERPKGSFSTLEIQRTEQGDSAMYLCASSLQGQGPDEKLFFGSGTQLSVL.